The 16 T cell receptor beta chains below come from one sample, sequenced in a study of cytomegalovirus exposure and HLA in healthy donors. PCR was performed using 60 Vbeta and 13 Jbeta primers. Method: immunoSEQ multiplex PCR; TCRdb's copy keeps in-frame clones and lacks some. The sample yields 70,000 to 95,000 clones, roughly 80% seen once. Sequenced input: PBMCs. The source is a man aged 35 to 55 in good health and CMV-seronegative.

CDR3: CASSAGVAGITF. In DNA, the CDR3 is TGTGCCAGCAGTGCAGGGGTCGCCGGGATTACCTTC. The rearrangement joins TRBV25-1 to TRBJ1-2; the D gene is possibly TRBD1 (6 bases). This CDR3 comprises 12 residues. Trimming cost V 4 bases and J 14 bases, with 17 bases left between them. Germline V gives CDR1 MGHDK, CDR2 SYGVNS.

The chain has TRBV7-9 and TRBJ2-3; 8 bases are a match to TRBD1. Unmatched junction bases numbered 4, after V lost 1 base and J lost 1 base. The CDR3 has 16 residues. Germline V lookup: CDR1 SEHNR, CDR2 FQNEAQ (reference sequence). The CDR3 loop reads CASSLVEGQGTDTQYF. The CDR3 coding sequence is TGTGCCAGCAGCTTAGTGGAGGGACAGGGCACAGATACGCAGTATTTT.

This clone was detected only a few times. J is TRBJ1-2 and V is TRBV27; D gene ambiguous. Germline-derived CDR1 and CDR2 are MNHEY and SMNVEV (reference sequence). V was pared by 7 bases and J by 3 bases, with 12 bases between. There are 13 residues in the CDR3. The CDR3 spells CASKSGSDYGYTF. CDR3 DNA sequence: TGTGCCAGCAAATCGGGTAGCGACTATGGCTACACCTTC.

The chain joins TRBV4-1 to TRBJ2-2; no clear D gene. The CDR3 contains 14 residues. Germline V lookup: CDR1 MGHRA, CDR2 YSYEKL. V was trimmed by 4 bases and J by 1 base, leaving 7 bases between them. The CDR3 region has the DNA TGCGCCAGCAGCCGATCAGGGAACACCGGGGAGCTGTTTTTT. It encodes CASSRSGNTGELFF.

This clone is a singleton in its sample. The CDR3 here is CAWSRGLPPSYEQYF. The CDR3 DNA reads as TGTGCCTGGAGTAGGGGACTACCTCCTTCCTACGAGCAGTACTTC. The J gene is TRBJ2-7, the V gene TRBV30, with 7 positions matching TRBD2. CDR1 is GTSNPN, CDR2 SVGIG, per germline (reference sequence). The CDR3 covers 15 residues. The V and J ends lost 2 bases and 1 base, in that order; junction bases with no gene match: 8.

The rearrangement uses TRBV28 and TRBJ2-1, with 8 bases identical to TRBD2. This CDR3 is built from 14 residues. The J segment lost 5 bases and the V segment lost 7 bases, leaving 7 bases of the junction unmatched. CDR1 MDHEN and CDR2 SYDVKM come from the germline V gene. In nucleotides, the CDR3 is TGTGCCAGCATTACCAGCGGGGGTAACAATGAGCAGTTCTTC. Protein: CASITSGGNNEQFF.

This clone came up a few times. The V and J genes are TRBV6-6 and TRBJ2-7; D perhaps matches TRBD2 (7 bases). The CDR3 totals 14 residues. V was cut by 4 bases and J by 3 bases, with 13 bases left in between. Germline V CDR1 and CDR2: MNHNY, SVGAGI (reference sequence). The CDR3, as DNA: TGTGCCAGCAGTTCGAACAGGGAGGGCTACGAGCAGTACTTC. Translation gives CASSSNREGYEQYF.

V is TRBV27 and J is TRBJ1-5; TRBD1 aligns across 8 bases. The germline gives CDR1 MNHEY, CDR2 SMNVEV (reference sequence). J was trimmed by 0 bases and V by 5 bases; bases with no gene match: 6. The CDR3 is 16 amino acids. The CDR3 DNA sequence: TGTGCCAGCAGTCCGGACAGGGATCCTAGCAATCAGCCCCAGCATTTT. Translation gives CASSPDRDPSNQPQHF.

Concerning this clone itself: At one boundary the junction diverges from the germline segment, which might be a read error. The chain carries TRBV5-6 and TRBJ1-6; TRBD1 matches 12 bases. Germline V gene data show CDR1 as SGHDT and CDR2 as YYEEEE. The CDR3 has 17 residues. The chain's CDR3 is CVSSWDRGLSYNSPLHF. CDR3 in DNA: TGTGTCAGCAGCTGGGACAGGGGGCTCTCCTATAATTCACCCCTCCACTTT.

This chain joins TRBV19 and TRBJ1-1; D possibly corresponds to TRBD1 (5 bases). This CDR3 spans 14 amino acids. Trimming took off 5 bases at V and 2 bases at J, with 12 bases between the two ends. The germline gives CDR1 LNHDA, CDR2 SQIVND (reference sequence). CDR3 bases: TGTGCCAGTAGTGTGGGGCAGGTCAACACTGAAGCTTTCTTT. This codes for CASSVGQVNTEAFF.

Here the CDR3 DNA reads TGCGCCAGCAGCTTGGACGGGAGGAGCACAGATACGCAGTATTTT. Protein product: CASSLDGRSTDTQYF. V gene TRBV5-1 combines with J gene TRBJ2-3, with 7 nucleotides matching TRBD2. V lost 0 bases and J lost 0; bases outside the gene matches: 1. Germline lookup yields CDR1 SGHRS and CDR2 YFSETQ. The CDR3 loop spans 15 amino acids.

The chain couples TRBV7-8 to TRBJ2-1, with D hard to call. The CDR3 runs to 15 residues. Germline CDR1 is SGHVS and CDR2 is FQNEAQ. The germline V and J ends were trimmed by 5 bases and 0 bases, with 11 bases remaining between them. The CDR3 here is CASSLLVSSYNEQFF. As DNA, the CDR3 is TGTGCCAGCAGCCTTTTAGTGAGCTCCTACAATGAGCAGTTCTTC.

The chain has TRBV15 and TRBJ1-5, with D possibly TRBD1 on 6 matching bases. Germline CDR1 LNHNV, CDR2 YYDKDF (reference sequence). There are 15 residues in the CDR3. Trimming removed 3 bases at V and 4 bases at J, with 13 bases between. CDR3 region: CATSRSSQGNQPQHF. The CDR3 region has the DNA TGTGCCACCAGCAGGTCTTCTCAGGGGAATCAGCCCCAGCATTTT. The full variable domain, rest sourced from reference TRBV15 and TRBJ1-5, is DAMVIQNPRYQVTQFGKPVTLSCSQTLNHNVMYWYQQKSSQAPKLLFHYYDKDFNNEADTPDNFQSRRPNTSFCFLDIRSPGLGDTAMYLCATSRSSQGNQPQHFGDGTRLSIL.

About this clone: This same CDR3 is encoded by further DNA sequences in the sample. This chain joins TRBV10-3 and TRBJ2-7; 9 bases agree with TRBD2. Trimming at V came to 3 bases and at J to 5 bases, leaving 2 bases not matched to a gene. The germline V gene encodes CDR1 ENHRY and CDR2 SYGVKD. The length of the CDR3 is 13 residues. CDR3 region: CAISDLAGDEQYF. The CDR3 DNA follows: TGTGCCATCAGTGATTTAGCGGGGGACGAGCAGTACTTC.

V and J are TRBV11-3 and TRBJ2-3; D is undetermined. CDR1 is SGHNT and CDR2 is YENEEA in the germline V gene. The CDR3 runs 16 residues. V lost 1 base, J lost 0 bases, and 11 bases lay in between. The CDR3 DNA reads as TGTGCCAGCAGCTTAGTTGCTACCGGGAGCACAGATACGCAGTATTTT. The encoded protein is CASSLVATGSTDTQYF.

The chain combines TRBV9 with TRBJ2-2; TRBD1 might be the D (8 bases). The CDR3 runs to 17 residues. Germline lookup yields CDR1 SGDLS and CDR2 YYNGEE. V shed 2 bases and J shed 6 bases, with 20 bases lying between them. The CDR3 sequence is CASSVVGGQAGAGELFF. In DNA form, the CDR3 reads TGTGCCAGCAGCGTGGTTGGGGGACAGGCGGGAGCCGGGGAGCTGTTTTTT.